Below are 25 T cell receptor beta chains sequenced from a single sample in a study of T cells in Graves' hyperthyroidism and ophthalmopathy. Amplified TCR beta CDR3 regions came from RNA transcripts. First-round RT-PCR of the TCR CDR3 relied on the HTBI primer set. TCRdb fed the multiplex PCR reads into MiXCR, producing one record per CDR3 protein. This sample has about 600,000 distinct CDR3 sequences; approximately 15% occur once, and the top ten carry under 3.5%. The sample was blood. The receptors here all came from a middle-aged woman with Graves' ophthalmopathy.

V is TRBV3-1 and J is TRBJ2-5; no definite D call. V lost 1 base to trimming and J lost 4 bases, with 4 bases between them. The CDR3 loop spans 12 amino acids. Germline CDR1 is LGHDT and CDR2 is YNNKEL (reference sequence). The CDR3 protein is CASSQVAETQYF. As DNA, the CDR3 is TGTGCCAGCAGCCAAGTCGCAGAGACCCAGTACTTC.

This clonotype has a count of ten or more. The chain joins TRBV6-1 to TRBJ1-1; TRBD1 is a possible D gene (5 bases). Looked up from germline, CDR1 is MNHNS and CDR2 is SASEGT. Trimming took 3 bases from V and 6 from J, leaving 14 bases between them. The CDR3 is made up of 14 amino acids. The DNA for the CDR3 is TGTGCCAGCAGTGACCGGGGCGCGACCCCTGAAGCTTTCTTT. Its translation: CASSDRGATPEAFF.

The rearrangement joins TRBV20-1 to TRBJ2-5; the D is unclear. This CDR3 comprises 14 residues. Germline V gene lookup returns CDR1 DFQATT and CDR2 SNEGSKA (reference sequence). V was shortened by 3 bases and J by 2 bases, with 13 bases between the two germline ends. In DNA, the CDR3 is TGCAGTGCTAGCGGCGGTGACTGGCAAGAGACCCAGTACTTC. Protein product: CSASGGDWQETQYF.

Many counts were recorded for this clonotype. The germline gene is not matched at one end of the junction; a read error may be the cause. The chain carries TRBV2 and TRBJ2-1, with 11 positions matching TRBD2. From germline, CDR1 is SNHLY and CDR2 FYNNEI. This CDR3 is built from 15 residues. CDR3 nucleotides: TGCGCCAGCAGGGCCGGGACTAGCGGATCCAATGAGCAGTTCTTC. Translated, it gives CASRAGTSGSNEQFF.

The CDR3 DNA reads as TGTGCCAGTAGTCCCCTCCCGAGTACCGGGGAGCTGTTTTTT. Protein product: CASSPLPSTGELFF. This chain joins TRBV19 and TRBJ2-2; no firm D call. The CDR3 extends over 14 amino acids. V was clipped by 5 bases and J by 5 bases, with 12 bases between them. Germline lookup yields CDR1 LNHDA and CDR2 SQIVND (reference sequence).

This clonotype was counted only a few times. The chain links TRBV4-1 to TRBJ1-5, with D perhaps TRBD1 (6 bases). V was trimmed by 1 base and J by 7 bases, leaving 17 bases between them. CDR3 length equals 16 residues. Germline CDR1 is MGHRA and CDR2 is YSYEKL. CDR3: CASSQVSFRGPQPQHF. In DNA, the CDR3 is TGCGCCAGCAGCCAAGTCTCGTTTCGGGGGCCGCAGCCCCAGCATTTT.

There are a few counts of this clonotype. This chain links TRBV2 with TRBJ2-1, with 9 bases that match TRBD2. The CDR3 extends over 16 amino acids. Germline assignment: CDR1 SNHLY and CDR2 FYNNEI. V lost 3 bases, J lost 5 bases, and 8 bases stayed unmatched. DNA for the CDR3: TGTGCCAGCAGTGACTTAGCGGGAGATTCAGACAATGAGCAGTTCTTC. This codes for CASSDLAGDSDNEQFF.

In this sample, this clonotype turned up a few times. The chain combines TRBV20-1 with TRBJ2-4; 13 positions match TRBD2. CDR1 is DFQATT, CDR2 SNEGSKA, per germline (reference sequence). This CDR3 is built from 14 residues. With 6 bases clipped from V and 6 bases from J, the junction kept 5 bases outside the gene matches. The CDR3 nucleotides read TGCAGTGCGGGACTAGCGGGGACCCGAAACATTCAGTACTTC. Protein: CSAGLAGTRNIQYF.

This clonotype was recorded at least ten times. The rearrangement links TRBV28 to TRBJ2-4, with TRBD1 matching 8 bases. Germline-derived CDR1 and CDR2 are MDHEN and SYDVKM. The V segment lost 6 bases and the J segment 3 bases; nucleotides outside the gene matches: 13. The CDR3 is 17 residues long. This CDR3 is CASSPFAGGEGKNIQYF. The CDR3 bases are TGTGCCAGCAGCCCATTCGCAGGGGGCGAGGGCAAAAACATTCAGTACTTC.

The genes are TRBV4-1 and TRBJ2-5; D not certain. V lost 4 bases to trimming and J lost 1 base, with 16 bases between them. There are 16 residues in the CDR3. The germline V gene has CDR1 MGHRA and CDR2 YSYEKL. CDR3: CASSPKISVTQETQYF. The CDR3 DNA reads TGCGCCAGCAGCCCAAAGATCAGCGTGACCCAAGAGACCCAGTACTTC.

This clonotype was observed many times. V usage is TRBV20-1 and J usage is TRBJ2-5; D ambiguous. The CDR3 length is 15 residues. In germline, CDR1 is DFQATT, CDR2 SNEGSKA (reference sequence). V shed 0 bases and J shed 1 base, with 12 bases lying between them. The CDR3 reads CSARDSAAPQETQYF. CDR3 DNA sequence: TGCAGTGCTAGAGATTCAGCAGCGCCCCAAGAGACCCAGTACTTC.

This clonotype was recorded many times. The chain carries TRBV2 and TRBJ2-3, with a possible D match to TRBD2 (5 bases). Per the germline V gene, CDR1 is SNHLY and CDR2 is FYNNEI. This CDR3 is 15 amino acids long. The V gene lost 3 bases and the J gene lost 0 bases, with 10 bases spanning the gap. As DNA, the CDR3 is TGTGCCAGCAGTGACGGGGTCGCTAGCACAGATACGCAGTATTTT. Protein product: CASSDGVASTDTQYF.

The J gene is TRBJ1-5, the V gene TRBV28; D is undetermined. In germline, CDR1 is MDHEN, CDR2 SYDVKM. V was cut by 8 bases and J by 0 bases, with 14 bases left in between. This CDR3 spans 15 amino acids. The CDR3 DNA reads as TGTGCCAGCGGGCTCGGGCCCTATAGCAATCAGCCCCAGCATTTT. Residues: CASGLGPYSNQPQHF.

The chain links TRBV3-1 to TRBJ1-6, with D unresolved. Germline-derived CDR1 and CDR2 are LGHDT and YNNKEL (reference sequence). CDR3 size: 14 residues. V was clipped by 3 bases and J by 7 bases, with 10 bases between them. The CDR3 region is CASSQGMRNSPLHF. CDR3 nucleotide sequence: TGTGCCAGCAGCCAGGGGATGAGGAATTCACCCCTCCACTTT.

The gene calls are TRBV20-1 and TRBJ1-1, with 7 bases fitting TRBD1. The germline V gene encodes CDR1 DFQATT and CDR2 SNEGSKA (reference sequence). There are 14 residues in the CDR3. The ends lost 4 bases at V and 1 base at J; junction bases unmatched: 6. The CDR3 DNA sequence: TGCAGTGCTATACAGGGGCTTGGGAACACTGAAGCTTTCTTT. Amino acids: CSAIQGLGNTEAFF.

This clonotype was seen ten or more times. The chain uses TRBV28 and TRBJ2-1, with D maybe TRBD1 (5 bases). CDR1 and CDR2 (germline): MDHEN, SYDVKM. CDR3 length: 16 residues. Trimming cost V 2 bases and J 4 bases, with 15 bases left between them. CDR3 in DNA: TGTGCCAGCAGTTTAAAGGGGTGGTCCAATTACAATGAGCAGTTCTTC. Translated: CASSLKGWSNYNEQFF. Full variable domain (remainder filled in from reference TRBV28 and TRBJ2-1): DVKVTQSSRYLVKRTGEKVFLECVQDMDHENMFWYRQDPGLGLRLIYFSYDVKMKEKGDIPEGYSVSREKKERFSLILESASTNQTSMYLCASSLKGWSNYNEQFFGPGTRLTVL.

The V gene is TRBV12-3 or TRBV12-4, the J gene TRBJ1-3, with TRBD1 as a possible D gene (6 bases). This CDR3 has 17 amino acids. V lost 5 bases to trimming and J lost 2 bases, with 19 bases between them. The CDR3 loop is CASSPYRVVGTGNTIYF. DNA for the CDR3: TGTGCCAGCAGTCCTTACAGGGTGGTTGGTACTGGAAACACCATATATTTT.

The CDR3 loop is CASSLKRDRDEQYF. The CDR3, as DNA: TGTGCCAGCAGCTTAAAGCGGGACAGGGACGAGCAGTACTTC. The V and J genes are TRBV11-2 and TRBJ2-7, with 9 nucleotides matching TRBD1. The CDR3 runs 14 residues. Germline CDR1 and CDR2: SGHAT and FQNNGV. The V segment lost 2 bases and the J segment 5 bases; nucleotides outside the gene matches: 4.

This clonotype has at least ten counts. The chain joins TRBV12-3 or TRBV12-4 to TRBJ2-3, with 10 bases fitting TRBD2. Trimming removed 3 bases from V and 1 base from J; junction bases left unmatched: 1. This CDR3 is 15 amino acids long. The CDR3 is CASSFLAGGTDTQYF. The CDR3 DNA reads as TGTGCCAGCAGTTTTCTAGCGGGGGGCACAGATACGCAGTATTTT.

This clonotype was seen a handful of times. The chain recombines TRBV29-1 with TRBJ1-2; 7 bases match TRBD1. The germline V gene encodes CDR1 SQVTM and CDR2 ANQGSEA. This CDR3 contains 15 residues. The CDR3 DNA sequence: TGCGCGGGGGGGGACAGCAGACCCGGGGCGTATGGCTACACCTTC. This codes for CAGGDSRPGAYGYTF.

The CDR3 coding sequence is TGTGCCAGCAGAGGGGCCCCGACCTACGAGCAGTACTTC. Translated, it gives CASRGAPTYEQYF. The chain joins TRBV7-9 to TRBJ2-7; weak D call: TRBD1 (5 bases). Germline V gene sequence: CDR1 SEHNR, CDR2 FQNEAQ (reference sequence). Trimming left V 6 bases short and J 2 bases short, with 11 bases between. CDR3 length: 13 amino acids.

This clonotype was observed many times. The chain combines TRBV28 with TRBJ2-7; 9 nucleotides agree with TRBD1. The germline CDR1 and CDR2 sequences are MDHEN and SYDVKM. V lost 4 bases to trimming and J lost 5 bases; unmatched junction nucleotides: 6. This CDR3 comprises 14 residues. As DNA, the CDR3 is TGTGCCAGCAGTTGGGGACAGGGCTTTGACGAGCAGTACTTC. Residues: CASSWGQGFDEQYF.

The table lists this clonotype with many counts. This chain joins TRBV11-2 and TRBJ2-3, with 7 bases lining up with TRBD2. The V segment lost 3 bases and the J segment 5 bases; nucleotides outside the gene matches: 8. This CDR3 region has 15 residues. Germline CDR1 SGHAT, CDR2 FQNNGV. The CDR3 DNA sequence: TGTGCCAGCAGCTTGGCGGGCGGGAGTAAAGATACGCAGTATTTT. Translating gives CASSLAGGSKDTQYF.

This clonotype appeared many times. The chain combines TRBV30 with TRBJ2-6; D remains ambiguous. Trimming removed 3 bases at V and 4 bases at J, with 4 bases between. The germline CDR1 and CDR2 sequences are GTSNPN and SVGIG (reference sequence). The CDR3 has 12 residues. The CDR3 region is CAWSGGANVLTF. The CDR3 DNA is TGTGCCTGGAGCGGAGGGGCCAACGTCCTGACTTTC.

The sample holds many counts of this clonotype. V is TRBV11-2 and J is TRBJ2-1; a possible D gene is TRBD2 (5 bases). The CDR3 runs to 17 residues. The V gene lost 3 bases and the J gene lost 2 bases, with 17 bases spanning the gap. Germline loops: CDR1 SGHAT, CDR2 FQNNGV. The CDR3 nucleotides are TGTGCCAGCAGCTTTTTTGGTGGCGGGCTCCCCTACAATGAGCAGTTCTTC. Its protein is CASSFFGGGLPYNEQFF. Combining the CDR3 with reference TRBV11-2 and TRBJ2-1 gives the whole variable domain EAGVAQSPRYKIIEKRQSVAFWCNPISGHATLYWYQQILGQGPKLLIQFQNNGVVDDSQLPKDRFSAERLKGVDSTLKIQPAKLEDSAVYLCASSFFGGGLPYNEQFFGPGTRLTVL.